The 11 T cell receptor beta chains presented below share a single source sample, sequenced in a study of T cell responses to AZD1222 COVID-19 vaccine. Measured with immunoSEQ multiplex PCR; TCRdb has only the in-frame clones, and not every one. Here the sample spans around 140,000 clones, approximately 93% being singletons. This specimen was peripheral blood, taken after recovery from COVID-19. The receptors come from an adult who had recovered from COVID-19.

This rearrangement joins TRBV7-6 to TRBJ2-1, with D perhaps matching TRBD2 (6 bases). The germline V and J ends were trimmed by 3 bases and 9 bases, with 15 bases remaining between them. Germline CDR1 is SGHVS and CDR2 is FNYEAQ. This CDR3 has 14 residues. The CDR3 sequence: CASSFLSGEGEQFF. CDR3 nucleotides: TGTGCCAGCAGCTTTTTGTCGGGAGAGGGTGAGCAGTTCTTC.

J is TRBJ1-1 and V is TRBV5-1; 7 bases are a match to TRBD1. The germline V gene encodes CDR1 SGHRS and CDR2 YFSETQ. The CDR3 covers 12 residues. The J segment lost 5 bases and the V segment lost 7 bases, leaving 5 bases of the junction unmatched. The CDR3 here is CASRGTATEAFF. For the CDR3, the DNA is TGCGCCAGCCGAGGGACAGCGACTGAAGCTTTCTTT. The variable domain in full, completed from reference TRBV5-1 and TRBJ1-1, reads KAGVTQTPRYLIKTRGQQVTLSCSPISGHRSVSWYQQTPGQGLQFLFEYFSETQRNKGNFPGRFSGRQFSNSRSEMNVSTLELGDSALYLCASRGTATEAFFGQGTRLTVV.

This chain joins TRBV30 and TRBJ1-2, with D hard to call. Trimming took off 3 bases at V and 8 bases at J, with 10 bases between the two ends. The CDR3 sequence is 11 residues long. CDR1 and CDR2 from the germline V gene are GTSNPN and SVGIG (reference sequence). CDR3 DNA: TGTGCCTGGAGGACCCCATGGGGCTACACCTTC. Translating gives CAWRTPWGYTF.

In this sample, this clone turned up once. V is TRBV30 and J is TRBJ1-1, with D unresolved. Germline values: CDR1 GTSNPN, CDR2 SVGIG (reference sequence). The CDR3 runs to 12 residues. The ends were cut back, 2 bases at V and 1 base at J, with 5 bases in the middle. CDR3 amino acids: CAWSLENTEAFF. CDR3 in DNA: TGTGCCTGGAGTTTGGAGAACACTGAAGCTTTCTTT.

This clone was observed a single time. The chain is built from TRBV7-3 and TRBJ2-5; 8 nucleotides line up with TRBD1. Per germline, CDR1 SGHTA and CDR2 FQGTGA. V lost 4 bases and J lost 5; bases outside the gene matches: 12. CDR3 length equals 16 residues. CDR3 sequence (DNA): TGTGCCAGCAGCTCGACAGGGGTCACCATCCAGGAGACCCAGTACTTC. As protein: CASSSTGVTIQETQYF. The variable domain in full, with the rest retrieved from reference TRBV7-3 and TRBJ2-5, is GAGVSQTPSNKVTEKGKYVELRCDPISGHTALYWYRQSLGQGPEFLIYFQGTGAADDSGLPNDRFFAVRPEGSVSTLKIQRTERGDSAVYLCASSSTGVTIQETQYFGPGTRLLVL.

This clone was recorded once. The CDR3 region is CASSLVLPLQGPAGVEQFF. The CDR3 coding sequence is TGTGCCAGCAGCTTAGTCCTCCCCTTGCAGGGACCGGCGGGGGTTGAGCAGTTCTTC. This rearrangement joins TRBV13 to TRBJ2-1, with 7 bases aligning to TRBD2. The germline gives CDR1 PRHDT, CDR2 FYEKMQ (reference sequence). The V segment lost 1 base and the J segment 9 bases; nucleotides outside the gene matches: 21. The CDR3 has 19 residues.

The chain carries TRBV13 and TRBJ1-1; D ambiguous. From germline, CDR1 is PRHDT and CDR2 FYEKMQ (reference sequence). The V gene lost 3 bases and the J gene lost 1 base, with 9 bases spanning the gap. CDR3 length: 14 amino acids. CDR3 in DNA: TGTGCCAGCAGCTTCGGACGGACGAACACTGAAGCTTTCTTT. It yields the protein CASSFGRTNTEAFF.

DNA of the CDR3: TGTGCCAGCAGCGTAGGCTTTAGCGGGAGTTACGAGCAGTACTTC. Amino acid sequence: CASSVGFSGSYEQYF. The rearrangement links TRBV9 to TRBJ2-7; 9 nucleotides align to TRBD2. The V and J ends lost 0 bases and 4 bases, in that order; junction bases with no gene match: 5. This CDR3 comprises 15 residues. Germline V gives CDR1 SGDLS, CDR2 YYNGEE.

This clone was seen once. V is TRBV18 and J is TRBJ1-1; 8 bases agree with TRBD1. The germline gives CDR1 KGHSH, CDR2 LQKENI. V shed 5 bases and J 4 bases; nucleotides not matched to a gene: 9. The CDR3 contains 15 residues. The CDR3 region has the DNA TGTGCCAGCTCAACCTCAGGGGGCGGAGGCACTGAAGCTTTCTTT. Translating it yields CASSTSGGGGTEAFF. The full variable domain, completed using reference TRBV18 and TRBJ1-1, is NAGVMQNPRHLVRRRGQEARLRCSPMKGHSHVYWYRQLPEEGLKFMVYLQKENIIDESGMPKERFSAEFPKEGPSILRIQQVVRGDSAAYFCASSTSGGGGTEAFFGQGTRLTVV.

The rearrangement uses TRBV27 and TRBJ2-7, with unresolved D. V was pared by 0 bases and J by 3 bases, with 6 bases between. This CDR3 has 13 amino acids. From germline, CDR1 is MNHEY and CDR2 SMNVEV (reference sequence). CDR3 in amino acids: CASSLSEHYEQYF. DNA for the CDR3: TGTGCCAGCAGTTTATCCGAACACTACGAGCAGTACTTC.

This chain uses TRBV7-8 with TRBJ2-3; TRBD1 matches at 7 bases. Germline-derived CDR1 and CDR2 are SGHVS and FQNEAQ. V dropped 1 base and J dropped 6; count of bases not matched to a gene: 16. The CDR3 totals 18 residues. CDR3 sequence: CASSLEWGFDRARDTQYF. The DNA of the CDR3 is TGTGCCAGCAGCTTAGAATGGGGATTCGACAGGGCCAGGGATACGCAGTATTTT.